The TCR beta chain described here comes from a study of blood T cell repertoires in COVID-19 (TCRdb year 2020). Regarding the complete study: The collaborator samples originated in the United States, Italy and Spain and spanned the acute and convalescent phases of COVID-19. The repertoires were made available in a free public database intended to serve as a resource for research on the immune response to SARS-CoV-2. Deeply sampled blood TCRbeta repertoires from subjects exposed to, actively infected with, or recovered from COVID-19 were included in the dataset. The material from the prospective study consisted of cDNA or gDNA derived from T cells, B-cell-depleted T cells, or PBMCs. A de-identified subject ID, COVID-19 status, age in years and sex were almost always included in the sample metadata. HLA class I and class II types, where available, came from metadata supplied by the sample provider rather than from assay-based typing. Samples were obtained from the ongoing ImmuneRACE study (first 160 participants) and from about 1,300 subjects provided by 6 global collaborators.

As concerns this clone: Its antigen is unknown. The record has no base qualities; no much larger clone is one base away.

Findings and caveats that apply to the study as a whole: Clinical and demographic metadata were provided uncurated, with the amount varying by source and participant.

Whole blood was collected in K2EDTA tubes by collaborating institutions according to the institutions' own protocols. Collaborator samples were shipped for TCRbeta analysis as frozen whole blood, isolated PBMCs, or DNA extracted from either sample type. The immunoSEQ Assay, a bias-controlled multiplex PCR, was used to amplify TCRbeta CDR3 regions from genomic DNA. The paper's data handling went like this. The number of nucleated cells in each sample was estimated from the amplification of reference gene primers within the assay. Sequence reads were collapsed and filtered to measure the absolute abundance of every unique TCRbeta CDR3 rearrangement. Productive Simpson clonality was computed per sample as the square root of Simpson's diversity index over productive rearrangements. TCRdb re-hosts the immuneACCESS table, in-frame sequences only. Its copies lack some clones; in the studies checked, an unresolved V gene accounts for under half of them, and the cause for the rest is not known. That table is the source of V, J and clone size, and D and trimming were worked out from the DNA. In all, the sample holds approximately 11,000 clones, and less than 85% of those were seen once. Approximately 12% of the sample is held by the ten biggest clonotypes.

The germline V gene (reference sequence) gives CDR1 as MNHNY and CDR2 as SVGAGI. V is pruned by 4 bases and J by 4 bases, leaving 8 bases of the junction without a gene match. From the cysteine through the phenylalanine, the CDR3 covers 15 amino acids. Solely the CDR3 DNA is kept, with 45 bases framed from the first base. Sequenced input: peripheral blood. This chain joins TRBV6-6 to TRBJ2-5; 8 middle bases align to TRBD2. The sequence was obtained from a human donor in a cohort sampled during active COVID-19. The bases are TGTGCCAGCAGTTCCTCGGGACTAGTTGCAGAGACCCAGTACTTC. This yields the protein CASSSSGLVAETQYF.